This record covers a single T cell receptor (beta chain). It was with 60 Vbeta and 13 Jbeta primers that the PCR ran. TCRdb keeps only in-frame clones here, not all; method: immunoSEQ multiplex PCR. The sample has about 110,000 clones; around 83% are singletons. This sample stems from a study of cytomegalovirus exposure and HLA in healthy donors. The CDR3 runs to 12 residues. Germline V gene data show CDR1 as MNHEY and CDR2 as SVGAGI. The V gene lost 2 bases and the J gene lost 2 bases, with 4 bases spanning the gap. The rearrangement uses TRBV6-5 and TRBJ2-7; D gene unclear. What was sequenced was PBMCs. The receptor was isolated from a woman aged 55-70 years in good health and CMV-seropositive. CDR3 amino acids: CASSYVAYEQYF. As DNA, the CDR3 is TGTGCCAGCAGTTACGTCGCCTACGAGCAGTACTTC.